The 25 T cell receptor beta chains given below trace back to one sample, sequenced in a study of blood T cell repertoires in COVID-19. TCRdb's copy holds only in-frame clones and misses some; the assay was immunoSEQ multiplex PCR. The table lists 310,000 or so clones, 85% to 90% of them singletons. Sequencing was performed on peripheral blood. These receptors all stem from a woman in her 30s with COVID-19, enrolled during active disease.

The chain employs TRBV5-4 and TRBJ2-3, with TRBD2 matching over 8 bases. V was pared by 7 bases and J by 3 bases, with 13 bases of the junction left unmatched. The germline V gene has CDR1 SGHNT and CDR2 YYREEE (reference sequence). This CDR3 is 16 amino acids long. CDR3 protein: CASFLTGGPRTDTQYF. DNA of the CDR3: TGTGCCAGCTTCCTTACGGGAGGGCCTAGGACAGATACGCAGTATTTT.

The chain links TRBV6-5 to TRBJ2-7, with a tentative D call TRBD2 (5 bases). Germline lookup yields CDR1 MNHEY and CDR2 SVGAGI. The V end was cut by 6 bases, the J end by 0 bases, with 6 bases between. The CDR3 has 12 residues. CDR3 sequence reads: CASSGVSYEQYF. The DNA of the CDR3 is TGTGCCAGCAGCGGGGTCTCCTACGAGCAGTACTTC.

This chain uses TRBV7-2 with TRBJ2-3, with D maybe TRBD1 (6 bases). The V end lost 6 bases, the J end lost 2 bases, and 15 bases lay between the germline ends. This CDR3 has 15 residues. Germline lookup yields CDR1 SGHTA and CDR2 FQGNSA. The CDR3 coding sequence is TGTGCCAGCAGTTTCGGCACAGGGACCACAGATACGCAGTATTTT. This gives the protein CASSFGTGTTDTQYF.

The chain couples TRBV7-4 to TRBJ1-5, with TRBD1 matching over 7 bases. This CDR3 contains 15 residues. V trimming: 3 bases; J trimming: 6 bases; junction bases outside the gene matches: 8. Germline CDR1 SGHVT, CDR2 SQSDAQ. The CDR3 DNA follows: TGTGCCAGCAGCTTCCAGACAGGGTGCGGTCAGCCCCAGCATTTT. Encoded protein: CASSFQTGCGQPQHF.

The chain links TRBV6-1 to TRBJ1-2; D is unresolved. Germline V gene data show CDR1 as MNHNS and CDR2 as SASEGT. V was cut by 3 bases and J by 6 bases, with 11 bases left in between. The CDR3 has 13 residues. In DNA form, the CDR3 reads TGTGCCAGCAGTGAGACCCGGAGGGATGGCTACACCTTC. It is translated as CASSETRRDGYTF.

This CDR3 reads CASSSTGTQPQHF. As DNA, the CDR3 is TGTGCCAGCAGTTCAACAGGGACTCAGCCCCAGCATTTT. The V and J genes are TRBV6-5 and TRBJ1-5; D perhaps matches TRBD1 (6 bases). In germline, CDR1 is MNHEY, CDR2 SVGAGI. This CDR3 region has 13 residues. V lost 4 bases, J lost 6 bases, and 10 bases lay in between.

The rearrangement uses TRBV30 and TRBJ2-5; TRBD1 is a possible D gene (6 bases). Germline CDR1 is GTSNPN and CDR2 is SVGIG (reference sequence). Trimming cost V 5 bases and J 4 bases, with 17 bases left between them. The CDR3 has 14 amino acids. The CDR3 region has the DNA TGTGCCTGGGTTGGACAGACCGTCGGAGAGACCCAGTACTTC. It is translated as CAWVGQTVGETQYF.

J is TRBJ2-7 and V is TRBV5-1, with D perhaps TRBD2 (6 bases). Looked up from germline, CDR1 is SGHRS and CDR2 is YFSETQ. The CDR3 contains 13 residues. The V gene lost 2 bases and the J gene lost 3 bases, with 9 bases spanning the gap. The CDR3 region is CASSFGGFYEQYF. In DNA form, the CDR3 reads TGCGCCAGCAGCTTTGGGGGGTTCTACGAGCAGTACTTC.

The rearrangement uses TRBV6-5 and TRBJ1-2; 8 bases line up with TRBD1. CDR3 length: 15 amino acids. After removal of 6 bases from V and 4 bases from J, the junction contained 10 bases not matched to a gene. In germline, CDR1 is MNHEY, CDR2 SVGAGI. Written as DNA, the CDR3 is TGTGCCAGCAGGATACAGACAGGGGCGGGCTATGGCTACACCTTC. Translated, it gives CASRIQTGAGYGYTF.

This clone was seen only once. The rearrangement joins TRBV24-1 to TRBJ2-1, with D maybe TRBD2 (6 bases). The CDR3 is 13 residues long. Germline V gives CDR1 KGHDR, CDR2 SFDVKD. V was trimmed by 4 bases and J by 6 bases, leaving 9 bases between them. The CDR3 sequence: CATSDWTINEQFF. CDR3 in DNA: TGTGCCACCAGTGACTGGACTATCAATGAGCAGTTCTTC.

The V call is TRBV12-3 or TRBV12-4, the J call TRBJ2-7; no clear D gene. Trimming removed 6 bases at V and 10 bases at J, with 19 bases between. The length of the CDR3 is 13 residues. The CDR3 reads CASSPFTLEHQYF. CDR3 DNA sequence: TGTGCCAGCAGCCCGTTTACCCTCGAGCACCAGTACTTC.

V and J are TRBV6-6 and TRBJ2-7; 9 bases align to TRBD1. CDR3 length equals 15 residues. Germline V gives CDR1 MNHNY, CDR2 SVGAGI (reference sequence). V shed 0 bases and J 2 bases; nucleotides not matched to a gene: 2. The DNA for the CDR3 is TGTGCCAGCAGTTACTCGGACAGGGGTCCCTACGAGCAGTACTTC. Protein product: CASSYSDRGPYEQYF.

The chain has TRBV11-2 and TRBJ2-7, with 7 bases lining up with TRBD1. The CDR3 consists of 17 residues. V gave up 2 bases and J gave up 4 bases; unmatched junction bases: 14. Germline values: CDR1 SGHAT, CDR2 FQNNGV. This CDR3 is CASSLTRLGQAPYEQYF. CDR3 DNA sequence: TGTGCCAGCAGCTTAACACGCCTTGGACAGGCCCCGTACGAGCAGTACTTC.

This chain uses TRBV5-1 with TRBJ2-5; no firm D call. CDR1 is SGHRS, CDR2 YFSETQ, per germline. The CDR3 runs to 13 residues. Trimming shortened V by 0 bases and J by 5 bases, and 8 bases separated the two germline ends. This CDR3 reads CASSLDPRETQYF. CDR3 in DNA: TGCGCCAGCAGCTTGGACCCCAGGGAGACCCAGTACTTC.

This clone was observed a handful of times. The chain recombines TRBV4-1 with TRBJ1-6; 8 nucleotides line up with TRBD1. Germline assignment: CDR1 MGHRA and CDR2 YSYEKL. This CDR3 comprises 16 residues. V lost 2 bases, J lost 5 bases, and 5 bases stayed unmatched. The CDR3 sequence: CASSQPGQGDNSPLHF. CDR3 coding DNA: TGCGCCAGCAGCCAACCTGGACAGGGCGATAATTCACCCCTCCACTTT.

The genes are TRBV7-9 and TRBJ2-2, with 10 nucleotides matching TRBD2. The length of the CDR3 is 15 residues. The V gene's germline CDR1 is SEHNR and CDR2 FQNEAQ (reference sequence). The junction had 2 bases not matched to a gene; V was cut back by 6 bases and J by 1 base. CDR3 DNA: TGTGCCAGCAGTCGGACTAGCGGGAACACCGGGGAGCTGTTTTTT. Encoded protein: CASSRTSGNTGELFF. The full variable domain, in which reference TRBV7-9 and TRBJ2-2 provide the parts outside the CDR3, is DTGVSQNPRHKITKRGQNVTFRCDPISEHNRLYWYRQTLGQGPEFLTYFQNEAQLEKSRLLSDRFSAERPKGSFSTLEIQRTEQGDSAMYLCASSRTSGNTGELFFGEGSRLTVL.

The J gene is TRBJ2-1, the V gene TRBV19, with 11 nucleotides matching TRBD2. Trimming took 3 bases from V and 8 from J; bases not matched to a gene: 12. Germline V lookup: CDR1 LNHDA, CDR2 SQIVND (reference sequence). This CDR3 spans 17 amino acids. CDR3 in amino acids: CASSIRRDSGRAHEQFF. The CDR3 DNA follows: TGTGCCAGTAGTATTAGGAGAGATAGCGGGAGGGCCCATGAGCAGTTCTTC. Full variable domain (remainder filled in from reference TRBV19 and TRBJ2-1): DGGITQSPKYLFRKEGQNVTLSCEQNLNHDAMYWYRQDPGQGLRLIYYSQIVNDFQKGDIAEGYSVSREKKESFPLTVTSAQKNPTAFYLCASSIRRDSGRAHEQFFGPGTRLTVL.

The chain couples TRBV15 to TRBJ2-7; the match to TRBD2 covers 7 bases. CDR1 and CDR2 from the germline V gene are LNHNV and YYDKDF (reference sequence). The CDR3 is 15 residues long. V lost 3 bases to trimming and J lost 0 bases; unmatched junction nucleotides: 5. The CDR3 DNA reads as TGTGCCACCAGCAGCGGAGCGGGGATCTCCTACGAGCAGTACTTC. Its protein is CATSSGAGISYEQYF.

The CDR3 loop reads CASSLAPGANQPQHF. As DNA, the CDR3 is TGCGCCAGCAGCTTGGCCCCAGGGGCTAATCAGCCCCAGCATTTT. The chain uses TRBV5-1 and TRBJ1-5, with a tentative D call TRBD1 (6 bases). Germline V lookup: CDR1 SGHRS, CDR2 YFSETQ. V was cut by 0 bases and J by 4 bases, with 11 bases left in between. The CDR3 runs 15 residues.

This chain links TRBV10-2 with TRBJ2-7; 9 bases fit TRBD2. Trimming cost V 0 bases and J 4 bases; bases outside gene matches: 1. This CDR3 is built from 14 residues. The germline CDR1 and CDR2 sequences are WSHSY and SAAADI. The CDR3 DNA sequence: TGCGCCAGCAGTGAGTCGGGACTAGCTTACGAGCAGTACTTC. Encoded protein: CASSESGLAYEQYF.

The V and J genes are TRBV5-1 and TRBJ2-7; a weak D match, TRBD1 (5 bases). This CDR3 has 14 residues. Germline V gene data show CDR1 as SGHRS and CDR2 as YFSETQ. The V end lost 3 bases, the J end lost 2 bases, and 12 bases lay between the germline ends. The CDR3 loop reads CASSSTRQTYEQYF. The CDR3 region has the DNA TGCGCCAGCAGCTCGACTCGACAGACCTACGAGCAGTACTTC.

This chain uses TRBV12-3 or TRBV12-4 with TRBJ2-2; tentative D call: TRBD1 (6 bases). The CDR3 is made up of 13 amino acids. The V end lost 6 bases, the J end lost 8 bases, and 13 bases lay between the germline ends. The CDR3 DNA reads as TGTGCCAGCAGCCTCAGGGGTACTGGGGAGCTGTTTTTT. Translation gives CASSLRGTGELFF.

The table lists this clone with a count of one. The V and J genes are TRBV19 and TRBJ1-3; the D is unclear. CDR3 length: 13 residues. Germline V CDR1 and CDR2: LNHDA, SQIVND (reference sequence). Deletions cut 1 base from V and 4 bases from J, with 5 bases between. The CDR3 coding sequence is TGTGCCAGTAGTATAGTTGAGGGAAACACCATATATTTT. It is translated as CASSIVEGNTIYF.

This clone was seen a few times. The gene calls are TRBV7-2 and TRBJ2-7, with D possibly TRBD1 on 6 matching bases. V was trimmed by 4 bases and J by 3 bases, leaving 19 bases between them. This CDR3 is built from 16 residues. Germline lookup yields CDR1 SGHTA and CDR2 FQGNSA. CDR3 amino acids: CASSSFASIGGYEQYF. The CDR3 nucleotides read TGTGCCAGCAGCTCCTTTGCGTCTATAGGGGGCTACGAGCAGTACTTC.

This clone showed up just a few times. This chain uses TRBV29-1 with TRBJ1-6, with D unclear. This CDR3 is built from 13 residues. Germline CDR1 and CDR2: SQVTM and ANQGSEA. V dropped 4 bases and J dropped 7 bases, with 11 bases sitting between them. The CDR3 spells CSVGEGANSPLHF. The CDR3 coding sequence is TGCAGCGTTGGGGAGGGCGCGAATTCACCCCTCCACTTT.